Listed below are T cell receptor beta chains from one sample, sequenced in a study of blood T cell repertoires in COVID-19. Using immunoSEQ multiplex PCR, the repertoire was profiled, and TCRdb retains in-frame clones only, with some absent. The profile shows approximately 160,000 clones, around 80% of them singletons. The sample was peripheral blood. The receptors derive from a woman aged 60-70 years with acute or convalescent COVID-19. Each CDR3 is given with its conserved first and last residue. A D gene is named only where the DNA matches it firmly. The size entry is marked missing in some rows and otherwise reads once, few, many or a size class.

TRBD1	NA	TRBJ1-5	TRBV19	TGTGCCAGTAGGGGACAAGGGGACAGGGATCAGCCCCAGCATTTT	CASRGQGDRDQPQHF
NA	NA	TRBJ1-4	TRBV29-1	TGCAGCGCCGTCCCGAGGGCAACTAATGAAAAACTGTTTTTT	CSAVPRATNEKLFF
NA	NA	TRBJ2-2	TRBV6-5	TGTGCCAGCAGAACAGGAGCTAGCGGGGAGCTGTTTTTT	CASRTGASGELFF
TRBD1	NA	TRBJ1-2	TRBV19	TGTGCCAGTGGTAAACAGGGGGACTATGGCTACACCTTC	CASGKQGDYGYTF
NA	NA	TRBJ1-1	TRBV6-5	TGTGCCAGCAGGAGGGCCGGCACTGAAGCTTTCTTT	CASRRAGTEAFF
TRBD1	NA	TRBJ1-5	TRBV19	TGTGCCAGTACAGGGGGGAAAAATCAGCCCCAGCATTTT	CASTGGKNQPQHF
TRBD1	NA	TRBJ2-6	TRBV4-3	TGCGCCAGCAGCCAAGTATGGACAGGGTCTGGGGCCAACGTCCTGACTTTC	CASSQVWTGSGANVLTF
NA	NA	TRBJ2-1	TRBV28	TGTGCCAGCAGTTCCGATGAGCAGTTCTTC	CASSSDEQFF
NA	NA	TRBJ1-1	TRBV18	TGTGCCAGCTCACCTCCAAACGGCAGGGGTGGGACTGAAGCTTTCTTT	CASSPPNGRGGTEAFF
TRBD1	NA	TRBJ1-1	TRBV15	TGTGCCACCAGCAGAGATCTGAGGGACAGGGTGAACACTGAAGCTTTCTTT	CATSRDLRDRVNTEAFF
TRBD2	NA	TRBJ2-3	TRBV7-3	TGTGCCAGCAGCTCCGGCGGGGGAGGACCCACAGATACGCAGTATTTT	CASSSGGGGPTDTQYF
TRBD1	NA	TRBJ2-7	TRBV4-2	TGTGCCAGCAGCTGGGGGGGACAGGGCTCCTACGAGCAGTACTTC	CASSWGGQGSYEQYF
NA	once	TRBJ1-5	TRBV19	TGTGCCAGTAGTATCAGGGAGGGCAATCAGCCCCAGCATTTT	CASSIREGNQPQHF
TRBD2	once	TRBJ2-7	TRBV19	TGTGCCAGTAGTATGAGGGGGACTAGCGGGATCGAGCAGTACTTC	CASSMRGTSGIEQYF
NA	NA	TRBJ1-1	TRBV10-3	TGTGCCATCAGCACCCAGGGGAACACTGAAGCTTTCTTT	CAISTQGNTEAFF
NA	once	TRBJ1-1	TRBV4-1	TGCGCCAGCAGCCAAGGTCAGGGAGGAAGTGACACTGAAGCTTTCTTT	CASSQGQGGSDTEAFF
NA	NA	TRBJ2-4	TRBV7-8	TGTGCCAGCAGCTTAGTGGCCGGGGGGGACAGGGCGATAAACATTCAGTACTTC	CASSLVAGGDRAINIQYF
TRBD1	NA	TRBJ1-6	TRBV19	TGTGCCAGTAGTACGAAGACAGGGGTAAATTCACCCCTCCACTTT	CASSTKTGVNSPLHF
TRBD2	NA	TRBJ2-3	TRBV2	TGTGCCAGCAGTGCTTTAGGGACTAGCGGGAGCACAGATACGCAGTATTTT	CASSALGTSGSTDTQYF
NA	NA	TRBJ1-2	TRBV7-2	TGTGCCAGCAGCTCAACAGTCTATGGCTACACCTTC	CASSSTVYGYTF
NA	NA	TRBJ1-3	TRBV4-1	TGCGCCAGCAGCCAAGACTCCAGCTCTGGAAACACCATATATTTT	CASSQDSSSGNTIYF
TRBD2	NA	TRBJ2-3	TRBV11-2	TGTGCCAGCAGGCCGGCGGGAGATACAGATACGCAGTATTTT	CASRPAGDTDTQYF
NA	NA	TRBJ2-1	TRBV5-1	TGCGCCAGCAACCTACAGGGATGGGGTGAGCAGTTCTTC	CASNLQGWGEQFF
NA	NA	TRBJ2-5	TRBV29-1	TGCAGCGCTAAGACTAGCCAAGAGACCCAGTACTTC	CSAKTSQETQYF
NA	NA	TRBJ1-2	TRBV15	TGTGCCACCAGCAGAGGCGGGGCAGGGCTGAACTATGGCTACACCTTC	CATSRGGAGLNYGYTF
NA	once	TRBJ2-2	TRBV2	TGTGCCAGCAGTCGGGCGAACACCGGGGAGCTGTTTTTT	CASSRANTGELFF
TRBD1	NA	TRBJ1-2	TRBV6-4	TGTGCCAGCAGTTCCGGGACAGGGGGCTATGGCTACACCTTC	CASSSGTGGYGYTF
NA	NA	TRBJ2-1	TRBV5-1	TGCGCCAGCAGCTCTCCCGTGACAGGTACAAGCTCCTACAATGAGCAGTTCTTC	CASSSPVTGTSSYNEQFF
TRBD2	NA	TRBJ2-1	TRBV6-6	TGTGCCAGCAGAGCGGGGAACCTTGCCTACAATGAGCAGTTCTTC	CASRAGNLAYNEQFF
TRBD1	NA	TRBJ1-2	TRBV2	TGTGCCAGCAGTCCAGGACAGGGACTACGGAGTGGCTACACCTTC	CASSPGQGLRSGYTF
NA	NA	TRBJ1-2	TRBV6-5	TGTGCCAGCAGTTATGGGGGGGGCGGTAACTATGGCTACACCTTC	CASSYGGGGNYGYTF
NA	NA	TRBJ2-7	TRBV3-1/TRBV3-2	TGTGCCAGCAGCCAAGTCCCTTACGAGCAGTACTTC	CASSQVPYEQYF
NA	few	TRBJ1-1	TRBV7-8	TGTGCCAGCAACCAGGGTGGTACTGAAGCTTTCTTT	CASNQGGTEAFF
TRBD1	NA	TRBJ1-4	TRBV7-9	TGTGCCAGCAGAGGACAGGGAGGTGAAAAACTGTTTTTT	CASRGQGGEKLFF
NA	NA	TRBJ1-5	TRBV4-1	TGCGCCAGCAGCACTCAGTGGGTAGGAGCGAATCAGCCCCAGCATTTT	CASSTQWVGANQPQHF
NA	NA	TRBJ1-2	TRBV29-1	TGCAGCGTTGTCACGGCGGGGGCGCACTATGGCTACACCTTC	CSVVTAGAHYGYTF
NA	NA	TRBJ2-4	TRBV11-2	TGTGCCAGCAGCTTAGGGTTGGACATGGGTAAAAACATTCAGTACTTC	CASSLGLDMGKNIQYF
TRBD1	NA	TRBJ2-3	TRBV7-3	TGTGCCAGCAGCTTAACCCCGGGACAGGGGACAGATACGCAGTATTTT	CASSLTPGQGTDTQYF
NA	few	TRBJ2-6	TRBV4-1	TGCGCCAGCAGCCAAGATCACGAGGGCACCCCCGGGGCCAACGTCCTGACTTTC	CASSQDHEGTPGANVLTF
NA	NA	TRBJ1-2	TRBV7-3	TGTGCCAGCAGCTCGACAGTATATGGCTACACCTTC	CASSSTVYGYTF
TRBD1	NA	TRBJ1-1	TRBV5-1	TGCGCCAGCAGTTTTGGGACAGGGGGCACTGAAGCTTTCTTT	CASSFGTGGTEAFF
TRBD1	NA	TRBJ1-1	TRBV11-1	TGTGCCAGCAGCAGGGACAGGGGTGAAGCTTTCTTT	CASSRDRGEAFF
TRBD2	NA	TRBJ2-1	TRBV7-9	TGTGCCAGCAGCTCGAACCCCATAGCGGGGGGTGGCAATGAGCAGTTCTTC	CASSSNPIAGGGNEQFF
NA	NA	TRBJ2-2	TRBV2	TGTGCCAGCAGTGACGGGGGGAACACCGGGGAGCTGTTTTTT	CASSDGGNTGELFF
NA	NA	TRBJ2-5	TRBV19	TGTGCCAGTAGTAACAGGGCCTCCGGGGAGACCCAGTACTTC	CASSNRASGETQYF
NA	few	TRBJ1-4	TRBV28	TGTGCCAGCAGTTTCAACAGTGCAACTAATGAAAAACTGTTTTTT	CASSFNSATNEKLFF
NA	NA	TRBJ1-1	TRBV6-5	TGTGCCAGCACCCTACGGGGGGCGGCTCCCTTTGAAGCTTTCTTT	CASTLRGAAPFEAFF
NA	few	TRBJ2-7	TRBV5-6	TGTGCCAGCAGCGTCGGACAGCTGGAGCAGTACTTC	CASSVGQLEQYF
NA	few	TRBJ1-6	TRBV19	TGTGCCAGTAGTGTTCTCCCTGCTAATACTTATAATTCACCCCTCCACTTT	CASSVLPANTYNSPLHF
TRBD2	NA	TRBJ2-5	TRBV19	TGTGCCAGTAGATACGGACTAGCGGGGTCCGAGACCCAGTACTTC	CASRYGLAGSETQYF
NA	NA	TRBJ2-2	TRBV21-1	TGTGCCAGCAGCAAAGCTCTCGGGACTAGCGGGGGGCCCGCTTTGGACGGGGAGCTGTTTTTT	CASSKALGTSGGPALDGELFF
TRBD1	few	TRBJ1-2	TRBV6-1	TGTGCCAGCAGTGAAACGACAGGGGCGGGCTATGGCTACACCTTC	CASSETTGAGYGYTF
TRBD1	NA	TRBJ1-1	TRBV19	TGTGCCAGTAGTATATCGGACAGGGCGAACACTGAAGCTTTCTTT	CASSISDRANTEAFF
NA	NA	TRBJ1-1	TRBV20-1	TGCAGTGCTAGAGATGCAGGCTCCCTCTTT	CSARDAGSLF
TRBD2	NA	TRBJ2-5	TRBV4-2	TGTGCCAGCAGCCAGGCGGGGGGCCAAGAGACCCAGTACTTC	CASSQAGGQETQYF